These T cell receptor beta chains were read from a single sample in a study of blood T cell repertoires in COVID-19. TCRdb keeps only in-frame clones here, not all; method: immunoSEQ multiplex PCR. The sample has some 360,000 clones, 85% to 90% seen once. The sample was PBMCs or T cells enriched from blood (not recorded which). The source of these receptors is a woman under 40 who had been exposed to COVID-19. Both conserved end residues are part of each CDR3. The order of the fields is V gene, J gene, CDR3 protein.

v_gene: TRBV9
j_gene: TRBJ1-3
CDR3aa: CASSVAVGQGANTIYF

v_gene: TRBV14
j_gene: TRBJ2-4
CDR3aa: CASSQDRRGVKNIQYF

v_gene: TRBV2
j_gene: TRBJ2-7
CDR3aa: CASSEWYSTYEQYF

v_gene: TRBV18
j_gene: TRBJ2-5
CDR3aa: CASSPTRQADQETQYF

v_gene: TRBV11-3
j_gene: TRBJ2-7
CDR3aa: CASSSGLAGAFEQYF

v_gene: TRBV10-3
j_gene: TRBJ1-4
CDR3aa: CAITGATNEKLFF

v_gene: TRBV9
j_gene: TRBJ1-1
CDR3aa: CASSVNPRTENTEAFF

v_gene: TRBV19
j_gene: TRBJ2-3
CDR3aa: CASSARSFSADTQYF

v_gene: TRBV6-5
j_gene: TRBJ1-1
CDR3aa: CASTRVMNTEAFF

v_gene: TRBV5-4
j_gene: TRBJ2-7
CDR3aa: CASSLGADYEQYF

v_gene: TRBV6-5
j_gene: TRBJ2-5
CDR3aa: CASSQISGDQETQYF

v_gene: TRBV2
j_gene: TRBJ2-1
CDR3aa: CASSEARLAGDNEQFF

v_gene: TRBV10-3
j_gene: TRBJ2-5
CDR3aa: CAINFQGAGYEETQYF

v_gene: TRBV19
j_gene: TRBJ1-2
CDR3aa: CASSSWTGSHYGYTF

v_gene: TRBV27
j_gene: TRBJ2-3
CDR3aa: CASSLGGTRTDTQYF

v_gene: TRBV6-5
j_gene: TRBJ2-7
CDR3aa: CASSLTGELYF

v_gene: TRBV3-1/TRBV3-2
j_gene: TRBJ1-1
CDR3aa: CASSQDAAALNTEAFF

v_gene: TRBV29-1
j_gene: TRBJ2-1
CDR3aa: CSVEVEAISYNEQFF

v_gene: TRBV21-1
j_gene: TRBJ2-5
CDR3aa: CASSKAITVIRQGSKTQYF

v_gene: TRBV28
j_gene: TRBJ2-7
CDR3aa: CATLRTGLHEQYF

v_gene: TRBV28
j_gene: TRBJ1-4
CDR3aa: CASRSQNNEKLFF

v_gene: TRBV7-9
j_gene: TRBJ2-1
CDR3aa: CASSYTPGTGSHNEQFF

v_gene: TRBV4-2
j_gene: TRBJ2-3
CDR3aa: CASSQDWSRLAGTDTQYF

v_gene: TRBV27
j_gene: TRBJ1-1
CDR3aa: CASRPAQGGNTEAFF

v_gene: TRBV9
j_gene: TRBJ1-1
CDR3aa: CASSIGQQMNTEAFF

v_gene: TRBV11-2
j_gene: TRBJ1-6
CDR3aa: CASSIRTGTNSPLHF

v_gene: TRBV10-1
j_gene: TRBJ2-7
CDR3aa: CASSESIWSGEQYF

v_gene: TRBV19
j_gene: TRBJ1-5
CDR3aa: CASRTTGTGGSNQPQHF

v_gene: TRBV19
j_gene: TRBJ2-6
CDR3aa: CASSIGLAKNSGANVLTF

v_gene: TRBV10-3
j_gene: TRBJ1-5
CDR3aa: CAISSDSNQPQHF

v_gene: TRBV10-3
j_gene: TRBJ1-5
CDR3aa: CAISEEEDQPQHF

v_gene: TRBV4-2
j_gene: TRBJ2-3
CDR3aa: CASSLTPGLAGVNVLDTQYF

v_gene: TRBV12-3/TRBV12-4
j_gene: TRBJ2-7
CDR3aa: CASSPATGGEQYF

v_gene: TRBV4-1
j_gene: TRBJ2-7
CDR3aa: CASSQDWTSGSIYEQYF